One and the same sample provided the 19 T cell receptor beta chains below, sequenced in a study of post-analysis software for immune sequencing data. Included in the TCR beta cDNA libraries were unique molecular identifiers. MiXCR, run by TCRdb on the PCR reads, gives a single entry per CDR3 protein. The sample has about 770,000 distinct CDR3 sequences; about 45% are singletons. No cognate antigen is known for these TCRs. Notes on the study in general: Comparison of patients with controls showed 4 to 6 TRBV segments more frequent in patients, TRBV5-6, TRBV5-1 and TRBV20-1 among them.

Material for sequencing was blood. Receptors were obtained from a girl aged 10-17 years with multiple sclerosis.

J is TRBJ2-6 and V is TRBV18, with D perhaps matching TRBD1 (6 bases). With 2 bases removed from V and 0 bases from J, the gap between germline ends came to 11 bases. Germline CDR1 is KGHSH and CDR2 is LQKENI. The CDR3 runs to 17 residues. In DNA, the CDR3 is TGTGCCAGCTCACCAAAGGACAGCACCTCTGGGGCCAACGTCCTGACTTTC. This translates into CASSPKDSTSGANVLTF.

The chain carries TRBV20-1 and TRBJ2-1, with 16 nucleotides matching TRBD2. The V segment lost 6 bases and the J segment 7 bases; nucleotides outside the gene matches: 0. Germline V lookup: CDR1 DFQATT, CDR2 SNEGSKA (reference sequence). The CDR3 spans 13 residues. The DNA for the CDR3 is TGCAGTGCGGGACTAGCGGGGGGGAATGAGCAGTTCTTC. Translating gives CSAGLAGGNEQFF.

The rearrangement uses TRBV13 and TRBJ2-1, with D perhaps matching TRBD1 or TRBD2 (6 bases each). CDR3 length: 15 amino acids. Germline lookup yields CDR1 PRHDT and CDR2 FYEKMQ (reference sequence). Trimming took 5 bases from V and 7 from J, leaving 18 bases between them. This CDR3 reads CASSPRFRGANEQFF. The CDR3 DNA sequence: TGTGCCAGCAGCCCCCGTTTTAGGGGGGCGAATGAGCAGTTCTTC.

The chain carries TRBV2 and TRBJ2-5; 8 nucleotides line up with TRBD2. CDR3 size: 19 residues. V shed 6 bases, J shed 5 bases, and the junction held 23 bases outside the gene matches. Germline loops: CDR1 SNHLY, CDR2 FYNNEI. Here the CDR3 DNA reads TGTGCCAGCAGGAAAAGTGCCAGCGGGAGTGGGGAAGGAGGGGAGACCCAGTACTTC. Protein sequence: CASRKSASGSGEGGETQYF.

The gene calls are TRBV6-6 and TRBJ2-7, with D uncertain. Germline V CDR1 and CDR2: MNHNY, SVGAGI (reference sequence). The CDR3 runs to 13 residues. V lost 4 bases and J 0 bases, leaving 7 bases between the germline ends. The CDR3 here is CASSSRNSYEQYF. In nucleotides, the CDR3 is TGTGCCAGCAGTTCCCGGAACTCCTACGAGCAGTACTTC.

The V and J genes are TRBV28 and TRBJ2-3; D unclear. The V end was cut by 3 bases, the J end by 0 bases, with 13 bases between. CDR3 length: 16 residues. From germline, CDR1 is MDHEN and CDR2 SYDVKM. The DNA for the CDR3 is TGTGCCAGCAGTTTCGTACTGCCATTTAGCACAGATACGCAGTATTTT. It translates to CASSFVLPFSTDTQYF.

The chain joins TRBV6-5 to TRBJ1-1; D is possibly TRBD1 (6 bases). In germline, CDR1 is MNHEY, CDR2 SVGAGI. Trimming took 5 bases from V and 3 from J, leaving 16 bases between them. The CDR3 runs to 15 residues. The DNA for the CDR3 is TGTGCCAGCAGTAAACCGGACAGACCGCACACTGAAGCTTTCTTT. It specifies CASSKPDRPHTEAFF.

The chain links TRBV7-2 to TRBJ1-5, with D uncertain. Deletions cut 3 bases from V and 2 bases from J, with 14 bases between. Germline loops: CDR1 SGHTA, CDR2 FQGNSA. There are 16 residues in the CDR3. The CDR3 sequence: CASSLSGGDGNQPQHF. DNA of the CDR3: TGTGCCAGCAGCTTGTCGGGAGGAGACGGCAATCAGCCCCAGCATTTT.

In this sample, this clonotype turned up a few times. The chain joins TRBV20-1 to TRBJ2-7; the D is unclear. The better agreement between TRBJ2-5 and the DNA end casts doubt on the J call. The CDR3 extends over 12 amino acids. Germline assignment: CDR1 DFQATT and CDR2 SNEGSKA (reference sequence). In DNA form, the CDR3 reads TGCAGTGCCAGACGAAATGGGGAGACCCAGTACTTC. This codes for CSARRNGETQYF.

This clonotype has only one observation. The chain is built from TRBV29-1 and TRBJ1-4, with 8 positions matching TRBD1. V trimming: 4 bases; J trimming: 6 bases; junction bases outside the gene matches: 4. This CDR3 has 13 amino acids. Per germline, CDR1 SQVTM and CDR2 ANQGSEA. The CDR3 sequence is CSVVQQGDEKLFF. The CDR3 nucleotides are TGCAGCGTTGTTCAACAGGGGGATGAAAAACTGTTTTTT. Variable domain in full (rest from reference TRBV29-1 and TRBJ1-4): SAVISQKPSRDICQRGTSLTIQCQVDSQVTMMFWYRQQPGQSLTLIATANQGSEATYESGFVIDKFPISRPNLTFSTLTVSNMSPEDSSIYLCSVVQQGDEKLFFGSGTQLSVL.

V and J are TRBV29-1 and TRBJ2-4, with TRBD2 matching over 10 bases. The trim removed 4 bases at V and 6 bases at J, leaving 15 bases unmatched. Germline V gene lookup returns CDR1 SQVTM and CDR2 ANQGSEA. CDR3 length equals 17 residues. CDR3 protein: CSVATRTSGPVGNIQYF. The CDR3, as DNA: TGCAGCGTTGCTACACGGACTAGCGGCCCGGTGGGAAACATTCAGTACTTC.

Of note for this clonotype: The conserved closing phenylalanine or tryptophan is absent in this CDR3, likely reflecting a read error. The rearrangement uses TRBV6-5 and TRBJ2-3, with D tentatively TRBD1 (5 bases). This CDR3 comprises 13 residues. V dropped 2 bases and J dropped 8 bases, with 11 bases sitting between them. Germline V CDR1 and CDR2: MNHEY, SVGAGI. The CDR3 DNA reads as TGTGCCAGCAGTTACCCGACAGCGCCTACGCAGTATTTG. It translates to CASSYPTAPTQYL.

V is TRBV14 and J is TRBJ2-5; no firm D call. Trimming shortened V by 4 bases and J by 2 bases, and 17 bases separated the two germline ends. Per germline, CDR1 SGHDN and CDR2 FVKESK. This CDR3 contains 16 residues. The CDR3, as DNA: TGTGCCAGCAGCCCCAGCAAAACAAACTTTCAAGAGACCCAGTACTTC. Protein: CASSPSKTNFQETQYF. The complete variable domain, with remaining parts taken from reference TRBV14 and TRBJ2-5, reads EAGVTQFPSHSVIEKGQTVTLRCDPISGHDNLYWYRRVMGKEIKFLLHFVKESKQDESGMPNNRFLAERTGGTYSTLKVQPAELEDSGVYFCASSPSKTNFQETQYFGPGTRLLVL.

The gene calls are TRBV6-6 and TRBJ1-2, with 7 nucleotides matching TRBD1. Germline CDR1 and CDR2: MNHNY and SVGAGI (reference sequence). CDR3 length: 15 amino acids. Losses at the gene ends were 2 bases for V and 0 bases for J; bases not matched to a gene: 3. CDR3 DNA sequence: TGTGCCAGCAGTTACGGGACAGAAGCTAACTATGGCTACACCTTC. As protein: CASSYGTEANYGYTF.

The sample holds a few counts of this clonotype. This sequence joins TRBV27 and TRBJ2-3, with D perhaps matching TRBD1 (5 bases). The germline CDR1 and CDR2 sequences are MNHEY and SMNVEV (reference sequence). The V and J ends lost 5 bases and 6 bases respectively, with 12 bases between them. This CDR3 is 13 amino acids long. CDR3 residues: CASSPNSGDTQYF. CDR3 coding DNA: TGTGCCAGCAGTCCAAACTCAGGGGATACGCAGTATTTT.

This chain's CDR3 is CASSSPGGFAYEQYF. The CDR3 bases are TGTGCCAGCAGCTCCCCAGGGGGGTTCGCCTACGAGCAGTACTTC. The chain couples TRBV7-2 to TRBJ2-7, with D tentatively TRBD1 (7 bases). This CDR3 spans 15 amino acids. V dropped 4 bases and J dropped 2 bases, with 15 bases sitting between them. CDR1 and CDR2 (germline): SGHTA, FQGNSA.

In its sample, this clonotype was seen a few times. The chain carries TRBV7-3 and TRBJ2-1, with 11 bases lining up with TRBD2. J lost 7 bases, V lost 0 bases, and 2 bases had no gene match. Germline CDR1 SGHTA, CDR2 FQGTGA. The CDR3 runs 15 residues. The CDR3 here is CASSLTSGGGNEQFF. The CDR3 DNA reads TGTGCCAGCAGCTTAACTAGCGGGGGGGGGAATGAGCAGTTCTTC.

The sample holds a few counts of this clonotype. The chain carries TRBV12-3 or TRBV12-4 and TRBJ2-1; D is perhaps TRBD1 (5 bases). The CDR3 extends over 12 amino acids. The germline V and J ends were trimmed by 5 bases and 9 bases, with 11 bases remaining between them. CDR3 in amino acids: CASSPQGSEQFF. CDR3 sequence (DNA): TGTGCCAGCAGTCCGCAGGGTTCTGAGCAGTTCTTC.

This rearrangement joins TRBV4-2 to TRBJ1-5; no definite D call. This CDR3 region has 18 residues. Trimming took off 0 bases at V and 5 bases at J, with 20 bases between the two ends. Germline V gene data show CDR1 as LGHNA and CDR2 as YNFKEQ. The CDR3 region has the DNA TGTGCCAGCAGCCAAGATCTAGCAGGCACCTATCCAGATCAGCCCCAGCATTTT. Translated, it gives CASSQDLAGTYPDQPQHF.